Following are 10 T cell receptor beta chains from one sample sequenced in a study of identical twins. TCRdb reprocessed the 5' RACE reads with MiXCR, giving one entry per CDR3 protein. Counted here are about 690,000 distinct CDR3 sequences, around 6% occurring once; the ten biggest clones make up roughly 1.8%. Material for sequencing was naive T cells sorted from blood. Receptors originate from a man aged 18-30 years in good health.

This clonotype has just a few counts. Here the CDR3 reads CASSQGTGQETQYF. In DNA, the CDR3 is TGTGCCAGCAGCCAAGGGACAGGGCAAGAGACCCAGTACTTC. The V gene is TRBV14, the J gene TRBJ2-5; 8 nucleotides match TRBD1. Germline V gene data show CDR1 as SGHDN and CDR2 as FVKESK. This CDR3 contains 14 residues. V gave up 1 base and J gave up 2 bases; unmatched junction bases: 0. The complete variable domain, with remaining parts taken from reference TRBV14 and TRBJ2-5, reads EAGVTQFPSHSVIEKGQTVTLRCDPISGHDNLYWYRRVMGKEIKFLLHFVKESKQDESGMPNNRFLAERTGGTYSTLKVQPAELEDSGVYFCASSQGTGQETQYFGPGTRLLVL.

This clonotype showed up just a few times. This chain uses TRBV15 with TRBJ2-2, with 16 bases matching TRBD2. The CDR3 is 20 amino acids. The junction had 12 bases not matched to a gene; V was cut back by 3 bases and J by 5 bases. The germline gives CDR1 LNHNV, CDR2 YYDKDF (reference sequence). For the CDR3, the DNA is TGTGCCACCAGCAGCCCTAAGGGACTAGCGGGAGGGCCGAGAACCGGGGAGCTGTTTTTT. This gives the protein CATSSPKGLAGGPRTGELFF.

This chain uses TRBV24-1 with TRBJ1-5, with no clear D. V lost 2 bases and J 3 bases, leaving 7 bases between the germline ends. The CDR3 is 14 amino acids. Germline CDR1 reads KGHDR; CDR2 reads SFDVKD. For the CDR3, the DNA is TGTGCCACCAGTGATTACCGATTCAATCAGCCCCAGCATTTT. This translates into CATSDYRFNQPQHF.

A few counts support this clonotype. The chain combines TRBV20-1 with TRBJ2-1; D gene ambiguous. Germline-derived CDR1 and CDR2 are DFQATT and SNEGSKA (reference sequence). This CDR3 region has 15 residues. V was clipped by 0 bases and J by 10 bases, with 19 bases between them. This CDR3 reads CSAREMEHGFWEQFF. CDR3 DNA sequence: TGCAGTGCTAGAGAGATGGAGCATGGCTTCTGGGAGCAGTTCTTC.

This clonotype was seen at least ten times. The chain has TRBV12-3 or TRBV12-4 and TRBJ1-1; TRBD1 is a possible D gene (5 bases). The CDR3 loop spans 14 amino acids. V shed 2 bases and J shed 4 bases, with 11 bases lying between them. CDR3 DNA sequence: TGTGCCAGCAGTTTAACAGGCTCCGGCACTGAAGCTTTCTTT. Its translation is CASSLTGSGTEAFF.

This chain uses TRBV4-3 with TRBJ2-2, with D uncertain. V was pared by 0 bases and J by 2 bases, with 10 bases between. CDR3 size: 16 residues. Germline V lookup: CDR1 LGHNA, CDR2 YSLEER. This CDR3 is CASSQEVGGNTGELFF. In nucleotides, the CDR3 is TGCGCCAGCAGCCAAGAAGTCGGCGGAAACACCGGGGAGCTGTTTTTT.

The chain couples TRBV6-1 to TRBJ2-3, with unresolved D. Germline V gene data show CDR1 as MNHNS and CDR2 as SASEGT. The length of the CDR3 is 15 residues. Between the trimmed V and J ends, which lost 10 bases and 2 bases, there was a span of 19 bases. The CDR3 reads CATKSQSIFTDTQYF. DNA of the CDR3: TGTGCCACCAAAAGTCAGAGTATTTTCACAGATACGCAGTATTTT.

In the case of this clonotype: Germline is not matched at one junction end, which may reflect a read error. The rearrangement uses TRBV6-2 or TRBV6-3 and TRBJ2-7; the D gene is possibly TRBD1 (5 bases). CDR1 MNHEY and CDR2 SVGEGT come from the germline V gene. The CDR3 contains 13 residues. The CDR3 loop reads CASSYPTPGRIIF. The CDR3 region has the DNA TGTGCCAGCAGTTACCCAACCCCAGGGCGGATCATCTTC.

This chain links TRBV20-1 with TRBJ2-3; D gene ambiguous. The germline V gene encodes CDR1 DFQATT and CDR2 SNEGSKA (reference sequence). The CDR3 runs to 12 residues. The V end lost 3 bases, the J end lost 3 bases, and 7 bases lay between the germline ends. The CDR3 DNA is TGCAGTGCTAGGCCTTTTACAGATACGCAGTATTTT. Residues: CSARPFTDTQYF.

This clonotype appeared many times. In nucleotides, the CDR3 is TGTGCCAGCAGTTTTGCGGGGGAGGAAGAGCAGTACGTC. This gives the protein CASSFAGEEEQYV. This rearrangement joins TRBV12-3 or TRBV12-4 to TRBJ2-7, with 7 positions matching TRBD2. The CDR3 runs to 13 residues. Trimming cost V 3 bases and J 7 bases; bases outside gene matches: 6.